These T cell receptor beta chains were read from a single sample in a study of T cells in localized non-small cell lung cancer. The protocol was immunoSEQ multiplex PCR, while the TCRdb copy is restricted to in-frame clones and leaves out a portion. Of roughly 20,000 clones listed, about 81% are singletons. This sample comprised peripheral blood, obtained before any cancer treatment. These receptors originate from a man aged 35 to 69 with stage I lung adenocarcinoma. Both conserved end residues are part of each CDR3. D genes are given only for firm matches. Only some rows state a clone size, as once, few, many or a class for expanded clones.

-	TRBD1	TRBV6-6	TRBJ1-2	TGTGCCAGCGGTGACCGGGCAGGGGGCTACTATGGCTACACCTTC	CASGDRAGGYYGYTF
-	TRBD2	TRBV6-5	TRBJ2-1	TGTGCCAGCAGAGCCGGACTAGATATCTATGAGCAGTTCTTC	CASRAGLDIYEQFF
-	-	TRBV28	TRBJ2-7	TGTGCCAGCAGTCAAATTGGGGGATGGGGAGCCGAGCAGTACTTC	CASSQIGGWGAEQYF
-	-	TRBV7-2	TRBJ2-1	TGTGCCAGCAGCTTAGTTGCGGGAAGGGAGGACAATGAGCAGTTCTTC	CASSLVAGREDNEQFF
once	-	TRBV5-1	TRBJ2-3	TGCGCCAGCAGCTTGTTGCCGGACCACACAGATACGCAGTATTTT	CASSLLPDHTDTQYF
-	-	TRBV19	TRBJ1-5	TGTGCGGGGGGGGTTGGAGCCAGCAATCAGCCCCAGCATTTT	CAGGVGASNQPQHF
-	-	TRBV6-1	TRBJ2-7	TGTGCCACCTTATTGACAGATAGCTTAGAGCAGTACTTC	CATLLTDSLEQYF
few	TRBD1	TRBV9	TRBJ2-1	TGTGCCAGCAGCGTAACGACAGGGGGAACGTACAATGAGCAGTTCTTC	CASSVTTGGTYNEQFF
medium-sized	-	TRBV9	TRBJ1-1	TGTGCCAGCAGTCCCGTAGACACCCCCCAAATAGAAGCTTTCTTT	CASSPVDTPQIEAFF
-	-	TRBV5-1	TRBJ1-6	TGCGCCAGCAGCTTGGGGATACAGGGAGGAAATTCACCCCTCCACTTT	CASSLGIQGGNSPLHF
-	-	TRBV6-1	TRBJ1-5	TGTGCCAGCAGTGAAGCCGGACAGTTAAATCAGCCCCAGCATTTT	CASSEAGQLNQPQHF
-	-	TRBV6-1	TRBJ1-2	TGTGCCAGCAGCTTGGACGGCCTTCTCAGCTACACCTTC	CASSLDGLLSYTF
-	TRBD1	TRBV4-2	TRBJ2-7	TGTGCCAGCAGCCAAGAGGGGGACAGGGCTTCCTACGAGCAGTACTTC	CASSQEGDRASYEQYF
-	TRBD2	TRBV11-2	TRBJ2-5	TGTGCCAGCAGCCCGGGGACTAGCGGGGGGGGCAGGACCCAGTACTTC	CASSPGTSGGGRTQYF
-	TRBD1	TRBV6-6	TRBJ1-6	TGTGCCAGCAGTTACTCAACAGGGGGCTTAGGTTCACCCCTCCACTTT	CASSYSTGGLGSPLHF
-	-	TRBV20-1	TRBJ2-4	TGCAGTGCCCGCCAGACAACTCAGTACTTC	CSARQTTQYF
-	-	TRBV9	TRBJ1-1	TGTGCCAGCAGCGTAGGTCTTTCGAACACTGAAGCTTTCTTT	CASSVGLSNTEAFF